One T cell receptor beta chain is described in this entry. Its antigen has not been determined. The data stem from a study of monozygotic twins with inflammatory bowel disease (dated by TCRdb to between 2019 and 2020). Concerning the study at large: The complete study included about 28 monozygotic twin pairs: 19 IBD-discordant Danish pairs and nine German pairs, of which four were IBD-concordant and five were IBD-discordant. Disease-associated traits were sought mainly through comparisons between IBD patients and their genetically identical healthy co-twins within discordant pairs. Each individual had, on average, about 151 000 unique TCRalpha sequences and 181 000 unique TCRbeta sequences available for analysis. Summary of the overall study and its limitations: No single strong signal or clonotype linked to IBD turned up in the results, so the idea that one exists was not supported. Repertoire similarity did not differ between concordant and discordant twins, possibly due to limited statistical power. Background noise and inter-individual variability may have been introduced into the repertoires by the differing immunosuppressive treatments among patients. Measured by the inverse Simpson index, TCRbeta repertoire diversity was lower in IBD patients than in their healthy co-twins. Compared with healthy twins, IBD patients had fewer clonotypes in common with other individuals, a difference most pronounced in patients showing signs of disease activity. The analysis was unable to tell different T cell subtypes apart.

An approximately 2.5 ml peripheral blood sample was drawn into PAXgene tubes per donor and stored at -80°C. Without T cell sorting, total RNA was isolated from whole blood using the PAXgene blood miRNA kit on an automated QIAcube. Deep TCRalpha and TCRbeta repertoire profiling with unique molecular barcoding was performed on peripheral blood of monozygotic twin pairs concordant or discordant for inflammatory bowel disease. Smoking habits were recorded for all twin pairs, and individuals were classified as current, former or never smokers. The library relied on 5' RACE. Each TCR library was prepared from 3,500 to 4,500 ng of total RNA. For each sample, cDNA synthesis with SMARTScribe reverse transcriptase was split into eight separate reactions. During cDNA synthesis, template switching was used to introduce unique molecular identifiers that contained a 6-nucleotide sample barcode. Two nested PCRs of roughly 15 and 9 cycles amplified the TCRalpha and TCRbeta cDNA, and bead purification followed each PCR. Before amplification, the cDNA was treated with uracil DNA-glycosylase and purified using the QIAquick PCR purification kit. The second PCR added Illumina TruSeq-compatible adapters along with sample-specific barcodes. TapeStation and Qubit were used to check library quality and concentration, and around 5.2 ng of each library went into the pool. Sequencing of the pooled libraries was done on an Illumina HiSeq2500 single-index Rapid Run using custom sequencing primers and 2 x 100 bp reads. In the authors' own workflow: PCR and sequencing errors were corrected by UMI-based consensus assembly using MiGEC version 1.2.6. MiXCR version 2.1.1 handled V(D)J alignment, clonotype assembly and CDR3 extraction. Normalisation of gene usage, clonotype sharing and MAIT/NKT TCR abundance was achieved by analysing the top 1000, 10 000 and 20 000 clonotypes per sample. Diversity was computed as the inverse Simpson index with the vegan R package after downsampling to 27 000 UMIs. Statistical testing used paired Mann-Whitney U tests on the discordant twin pairs and applied Benjamini-Hochberg correction for multiple testing. Each entry corresponds to one CDR3 protein sequence from reads that TCRdb reprocessed, and DNA is not given. The V and J calls follow TCRdb's processing rather than the paper's. In this sample's table one finds some 130,000 distinct CDR3 sequences. Of the sample, around 1.3% is held by the ten largest clones.

The CDR3 contains 15 residues, cysteine and phenylalanine counted. Only the protein is available. Taken from the germline V gene (reference sequence), the CDR1 and CDR2 loops are DFQATT and SNEGSKA. The sequenced sample consisted of blood. The receptor was isolated from a human donor with ulcerative colitis or Crohn's disease, or a healthy co-twin of an affected twin (not recorded which). The chain is made from TRBV20-1 and TRBJ2-3; TCRdb reports TRBD2, a call that lacks DNA to check it against. This receptor has the CDR3 CSASRSALRTDTQYF.